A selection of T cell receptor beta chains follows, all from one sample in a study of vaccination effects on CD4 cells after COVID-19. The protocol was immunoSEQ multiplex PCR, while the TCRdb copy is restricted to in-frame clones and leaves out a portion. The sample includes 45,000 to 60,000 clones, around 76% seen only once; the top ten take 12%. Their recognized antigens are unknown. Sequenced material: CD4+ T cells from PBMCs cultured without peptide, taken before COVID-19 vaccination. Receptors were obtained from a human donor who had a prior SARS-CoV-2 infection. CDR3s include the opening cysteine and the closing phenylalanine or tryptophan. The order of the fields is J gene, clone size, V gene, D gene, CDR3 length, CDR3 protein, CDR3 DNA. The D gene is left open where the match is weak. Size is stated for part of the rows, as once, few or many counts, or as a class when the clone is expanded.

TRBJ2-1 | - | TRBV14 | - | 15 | CASSQDWTRSNEQFF | TGTGCCAGCAGCCAAGATTGGACCCGATCCAATGAGCAGTTCTTC
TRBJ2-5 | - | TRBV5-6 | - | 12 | CASSLHGATQYF | TGTGCCAGCAGCTTGCACGGGGCGACCCAGTACTTC
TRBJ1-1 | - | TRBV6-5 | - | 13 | CASSYSLVSEAFF | TGTGCCAGCAGTTACTCTTTGGTTTCCGAAGCTTTCTTT
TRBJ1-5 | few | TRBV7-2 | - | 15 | CASSLGTVGNQPQHF | TGTGCCAGCAGCTTAGGGACAGTCGGCAATCAGCCCCAGCATTTT
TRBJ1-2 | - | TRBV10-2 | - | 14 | CASSAAGRVYGYTF | TGCGCCAGCAGTGCGGCAGGGCGAGTTTATGGCTACACCTTC
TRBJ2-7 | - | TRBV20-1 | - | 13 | CSASGTLLYEQYF | TGCAGTGCGAGTGGGACCCTCCTCTACGAGCAGTACTTC
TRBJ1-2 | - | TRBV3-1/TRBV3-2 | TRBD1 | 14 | CASSARGLNYGYTF | TGTGCCAGCAGCGCCAGGGGGCTGAACTATGGCTACACCTTC
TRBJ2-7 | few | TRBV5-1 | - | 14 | CASSLEGQPYEQYF | TGCGCCAGCAGCTTGGAGGGCCAACCCTACGAGCAGTACTTC
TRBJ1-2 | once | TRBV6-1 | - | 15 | CASSEALQSFYGYTF | TGTGCCAGCAGTGAAGCGCTTCAGTCCTTTTATGGCTACACCTTC
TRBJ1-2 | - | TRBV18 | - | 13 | CASSPDTESGYTF | TGTGCCAGCTCGCCCGACACGGAGAGTGGCTACACCTTC
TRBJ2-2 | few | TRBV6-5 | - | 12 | CASSSDTGELFF | TGTGCCAGCAGTTCCGACACCGGGGAGCTGTTTTTT
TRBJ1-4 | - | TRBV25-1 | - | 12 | CASSAGSEKLFF | TGTGCCAGCAGTGCGGGTTCTGAAAAACTGTTTTTT
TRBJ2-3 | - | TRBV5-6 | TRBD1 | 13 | CASSPTGGDTQYF | TGTGCCAGCAGTCCTACAGGGGGTGATACGCAGTATTTT
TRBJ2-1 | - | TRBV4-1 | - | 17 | CASSQNPGTPSYNEQFF | TGCGCCAGCAGCCAAAACCCCGGGACCCCTTCCTACAATGAGCAGTTCTTC
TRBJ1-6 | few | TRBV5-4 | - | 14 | CASSLEQGNSPLHF | TGTGCCAGCAGCTTGGAACAGGGAAATTCACCCCTCCACTTT
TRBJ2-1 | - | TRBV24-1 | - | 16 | CATSDFESANYNEQFF | TGTGCCACCAGTGATTTTGAATCGGCTAACTACAATGAGCAGTTCTTC
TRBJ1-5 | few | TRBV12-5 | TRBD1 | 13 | CASGWDRDQPQHF | TGTGCTAGTGGCTGGGACAGGGATCAGCCCCAGCATTTT
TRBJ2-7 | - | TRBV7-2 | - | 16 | CASSPFGRPSSYEQYF | TGTGCCAGCAGCCCATTCGGACGACCGAGCTCCTACGAGCAGTACTTC
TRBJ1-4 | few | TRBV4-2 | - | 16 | CASSQSYSATNEKLFF | TGTGCCAGCAGCCAATCTTACAGCGCAACTAATGAAAAACTGTTTTTT
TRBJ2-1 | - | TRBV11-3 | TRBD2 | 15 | CASSLFASGRDEQFF | TGTGCCAGCAGCTTATTCGCTAGCGGGAGGGATGAGCAGTTCTTC
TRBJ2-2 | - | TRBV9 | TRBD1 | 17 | CASNTPNDRGNTGELFF | TGTGCCAGCAACACCCCGAACGACAGGGGGAACACCGGGGAGCTGTTTTTT
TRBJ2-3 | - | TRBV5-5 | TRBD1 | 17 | CASSLPGTGVASDTQYF | TGTGCCAGCAGCCTCCCCGGGACAGGGGTAGCCTCAGATACGCAGTATTTT
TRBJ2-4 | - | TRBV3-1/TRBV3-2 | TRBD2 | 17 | CASSQDVGGGARNIQYF | TGTGCCAGCAGCCAAGATGTGGGCGGGGGGGCTAGGAACATTCAGTACTTC
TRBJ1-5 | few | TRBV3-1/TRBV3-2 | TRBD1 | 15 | CASSPTWTGDQPQHF | TGTGCCAGCAGCCCAACCTGGACAGGGGATCAGCCCCAGCATTTT